Below, one T cell receptor beta chain is given with its context. Sequenced by immunoSEQ multiplex PCR; TCRdb stores in-frame clones only, minus some. The table shows some 83,000 clones, with approximately 93% occurring only once. These data are taken from a study of technical replicates of blood from a handful of donors. The CDR3 is 13 amino acids. V lost 8 bases to trimming and J lost 6 bases, with 16 bases between them. The germline V gene has CDR1 LNHDA and CDR2 SQIVND (reference sequence). This receptor was obtained from a human donor in good health. The rearrangement uses TRBV19 and TRBJ1-2; perhaps TRBD1 as D (5 bases). The sequenced material came from T cells isolated from PBMCs. In nucleotides, the CDR3 is TGTGCCAGTCGGTCTCCGGGGGAAAATGGCTACACCTTC. Amino acids: CASRSPGENGYTF. The entire variable domain, with the rest obtained from reference TRBV19 and TRBJ1-2, is as follows: DGGITQSPKYLFRKEGQNVTLSCEQNLNHDAMYWYRQDPGQGLRLIYYSQIVNDFQKGDIAEGYSVSREKKESFPLTVTSAQKNPTAFYLCASRSPGENGYTFGSGTRLTVV.